This is a list of T cell receptor beta chains from one sample in a study of T cells expressing NK-cell markers. For each CDR3 protein, TCRdb gives one entry from its re-call of the 5' RACE reads, without DNA. This repertoire includes under 500,000 distinct CDR3 sequences. Sequencing used blood T cells: a sorted CD56 or NKG2C T cell subset, CD4+ or CD8+ T cells, or bulk PBMC T cells (not recorded which). The receptor set was obtained from a woman between 18 and 69 years old in good health. The CDR3 runs from the conserved cysteine through the conserved F or W.

j_call: TRBJ1-4
v_call: TRBV6-5
cdr3_aa: CASSYKLRGEKLFF

j_call: TRBJ2-1
v_call: TRBV28
cdr3_aa: CASVPGGSYNEQFF

j_call: TRBJ1-2
v_call: TRBV5-4
cdr3_aa: CASSPGTGKDGLYGYTF

j_call: TRBJ2-7
v_call: TRBV6-1
cdr3_aa: CASTQRVGGSSYEQYF

j_call: TRBJ2-1
v_call: TRBV28
cdr3_aa: CASSPNGLAESNTSVF

j_call: TRBJ1-5
v_call: TRBV28
cdr3_aa: CASIQDGNQPQHF

j_call: TRBJ2-7
v_call: TRBV7-2
cdr3_aa: CASSDPDWAGVGEQYF

j_call: TRBJ1-2
v_call: TRBV6-5
cdr3_aa: CASSRSSLYGYTF

j_call: TRBJ1-2
v_call: TRBV9
cdr3_aa: CASSVVSDSGGYGYTF

j_call: TRBJ1-4
v_call: TRBV5-1
cdr3_aa: CASSQQGGGGEKLFF

j_call: TRBJ2-2
v_call: TRBV5-6
cdr3_aa: CASSLAVAGSTGELFF

j_call: TRBJ1-5
v_call: TRBV20-1
cdr3_aa: CSARDFRQSNQPQHF

j_call: TRBJ2-3
v_call: TRBV27
cdr3_aa: CASNLLTGVGTDTQYF